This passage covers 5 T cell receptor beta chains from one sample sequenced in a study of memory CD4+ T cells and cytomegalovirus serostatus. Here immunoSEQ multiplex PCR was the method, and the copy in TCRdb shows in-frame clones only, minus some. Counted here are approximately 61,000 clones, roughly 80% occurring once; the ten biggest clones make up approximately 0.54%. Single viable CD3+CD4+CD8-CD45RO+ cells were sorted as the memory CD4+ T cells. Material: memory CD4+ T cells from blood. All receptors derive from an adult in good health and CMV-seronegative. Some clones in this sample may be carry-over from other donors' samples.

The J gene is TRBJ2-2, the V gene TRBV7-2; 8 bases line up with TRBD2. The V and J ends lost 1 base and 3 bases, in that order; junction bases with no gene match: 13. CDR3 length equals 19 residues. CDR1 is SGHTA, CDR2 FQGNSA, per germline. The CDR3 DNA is TGTGCCAGCAGCTTAGTCCCACCGCCAAGCGGGGGCTACACCGGGGAGCTGTTTTTT. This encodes CASSLVPPPSGGYTGELFF.

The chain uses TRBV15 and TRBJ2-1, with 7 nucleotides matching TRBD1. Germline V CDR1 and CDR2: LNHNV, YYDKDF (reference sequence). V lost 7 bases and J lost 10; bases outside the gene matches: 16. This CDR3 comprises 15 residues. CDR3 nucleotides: TGTGCCACCACGACAGCGTATACAGGGGATTTAGAGCAGTTCTTC. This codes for CATTTAYTGDLEQFF.

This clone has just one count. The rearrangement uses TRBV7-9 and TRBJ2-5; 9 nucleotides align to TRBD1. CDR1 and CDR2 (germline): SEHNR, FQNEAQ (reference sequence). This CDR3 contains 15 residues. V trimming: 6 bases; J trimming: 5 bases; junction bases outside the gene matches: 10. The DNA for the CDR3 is TGTGCCAGCAGGCCGGGACAGGGTGGATGGGAGACCCAGTACTTC. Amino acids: CASRPGQGGWETQYF.

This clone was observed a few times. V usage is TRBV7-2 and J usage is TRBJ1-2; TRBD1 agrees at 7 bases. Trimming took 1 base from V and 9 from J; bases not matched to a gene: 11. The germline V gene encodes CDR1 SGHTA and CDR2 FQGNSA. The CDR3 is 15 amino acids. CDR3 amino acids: CASSLGGTAQRSYTF. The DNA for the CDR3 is TGTGCCAGCAGCTTAGGGGGGACAGCCCAAAGGAGCTACACCTTC. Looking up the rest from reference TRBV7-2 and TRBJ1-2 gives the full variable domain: GAGVSQSPSNKVTEKGKDVELRCDPISGHTALYWYRQSLGQGLEFLIYFQGNSAPDKSGLPSDRFSAERTGGSVSTLTIQRTQQEDSAVYLCASSLGGTAQRSYTFGSGTRLTVV.

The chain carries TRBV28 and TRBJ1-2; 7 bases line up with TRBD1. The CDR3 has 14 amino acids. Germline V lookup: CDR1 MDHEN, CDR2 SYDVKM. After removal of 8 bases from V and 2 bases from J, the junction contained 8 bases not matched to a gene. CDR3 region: CASFGQEQNYGYTF. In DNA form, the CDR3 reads TGTGCCAGCTTCGGACAGGAGCAAAACTATGGCTACACCTTC.